This TCR beta chain derives from a study of tumor-infiltrating lymphocytes in oesophageal squamous cell carcinoma. By proportion, this clonotype is medium-sized. The CDR3 runs to 13 residues. Germline CDR1 MNHNS, CDR2 SASEGT. V was trimmed by 7 bases and J by 4 bases, leaving 11 bases between them. TCRdb fed the PCR reads into MiXCR, producing one record per CDR3 protein. The sample has about 6,600 distinct CDR3 sequences, roughly 14% seen once. What was sequenced was blood. The rearrangement joins TRBV6-1 to TRBJ2-1; D may be TRBD2 (6 bases). The source is a male donor with esophageal squamous cell carcinoma. In DNA, the CDR3 is TGTGCCAGCAAGGAGGGCGGTTACAATGAGCAGTTCTTC. This codes for CASKEGGYNEQFF.